What follows are 5 T cell receptor beta chains derived from one specimen sequenced in a study of T cells after yellow fever vaccination. TCRdb re-derived calls from the 5' RACE reads in MiXCR, one entry per CDR3 protein. The sample holds roughly 350,000 distinct CDR3 sequences, about 4% seen once. The specimen was PBMCs, collected 5 days after the yellow fever booster vaccination. Every receptor here comes from a man younger than 35 who received the YFV17D yellow fever vaccine.

This clonotype has at least ten counts. The chain links TRBV20-1 to TRBJ2-5; 8 bases line up with TRBD2. The germline CDR1 and CDR2 sequences are DFQATT and SNEGSKA (reference sequence). V trimming: 5 bases; J trimming: 2 bases; junction bases outside the gene matches: 10. The CDR3 runs 15 residues. The CDR3 DNA is TGCAGTGCTCCCCCCGGGGGGGGCGTACAAGAGACCCAGTACTTC. Protein product: CSAPPGGGVQETQYF.

The chain has TRBV5-1 and TRBJ2-3, with 8 bases lining up with TRBD1. J gave up 5 bases and V 3 bases, and 5 bases lay outside the gene matches. CDR3 length: 14 residues. From germline, CDR1 is SGHRS and CDR2 YFSETQ. CDR3 coding DNA: TGCGCCAGCAGCTACCAGGGGGCCGGAGATACGCAGTATTTT. Protein product: CASSYQGAGDTQYF.

This clonotype was seen a few times. V usage is TRBV18 and J usage is TRBJ1-1, with D unresolved. V lost 2 bases, J lost 0 bases, and 10 bases lay in between. CDR3 length: 15 amino acids. From germline, CDR1 is KGHSH and CDR2 LQKENI. The CDR3 coding sequence is TGTGCCAGCTCACCAGGCGCAAACCTGAACACTGAAGCTTTCTTT. Amino acid sequence: CASSPGANLNTEAFF.

This clonotype was detected only a few times. The J gene is TRBJ2-2, the V gene TRBV7-6, with D tentatively TRBD2 (6 bases). V lost 1 base to trimming and J lost 5 bases, with 14 bases between them. Germline V gene data show CDR1 as SGHVS and CDR2 as FNYEAQ. The CDR3 loop spans 16 amino acids. CDR3 nucleotides: TGTGCCAGCAGCTTAGATGGGGGGAGGCAGACCGGGGAGCTGTTTTTT. Amino acid sequence: CASSLDGGRQTGELFF.

This clonotype came up a few times. This rearrangement joins TRBV7-2 to TRBJ2-3; 8 nucleotides align to TRBD1. The germline gives CDR1 SGHTA, CDR2 FQGNSA. J was trimmed by 0 bases and V by 5 bases; bases with no gene match: 4. The CDR3 runs 15 residues. The CDR3 nucleotides are TGTGCCAGCAGCCCCCGACAGGGGAGCACAGATACGCAGTATTTT. Its protein is CASSPRQGSTDTQYF.